A selection of T cell receptor beta chains follows, all from one sample in a study of T cells after yellow fever vaccination. One entry per CDR3 protein, called by TCRdb with MiXCR from the 5' RACE reads. This sample has some 390,000 distinct CDR3 sequences, with 6.2% found just once. This specimen consisted of PBMCs, obtained 5 days after the yellow fever booster vaccination. These receptors were taken from a man aged 30 to 45 who received the YFV17D yellow fever vaccine. The CDR3 runs from the conserved cysteine through the conserved F or W. Each record gives: CDR3 protein, J gene, V gene.

cdr3_aa: CASSQPTGAKNIQYF
j_call: TRBJ2-4
v_call: TRBV14

cdr3_aa: CSASGAAGRQETQYF
j_call: TRBJ2-5
v_call: TRBV20-1

cdr3_aa: CSATQSGRRYNEQFF
j_call: TRBJ2-1
v_call: TRBV20-1

cdr3_aa: CSAWAAGGSSNEQFF
j_call: TRBJ2-1
v_call: TRBV20-1

cdr3_aa: CASSEGAWAYEQYF
j_call: TRBJ2-7
v_call: TRBV12-3/TRBV12-4

cdr3_aa: CASSQDRLAELNTDTQYF
j_call: TRBJ2-3
v_call: TRBV4-1

cdr3_aa: CASSVDPGSSYEQYF
j_call: TRBJ2-7
v_call: TRBV9

cdr3_aa: CASSYLTHTLLGDTQYF
j_call: TRBJ2-3
v_call: TRBV6-2/TRBV6-3

cdr3_aa: CASSPGTFDYGYTF
j_call: TRBJ1-2
v_call: TRBV18

cdr3_aa: CASSRGWAPSYEQYF
j_call: TRBJ2-7
v_call: TRBV7-2

cdr3_aa: CASQLGVGVDEQFF
j_call: TRBJ2-1
v_call: TRBV7-2

cdr3_aa: CATEGGPGQGMETQYF
j_call: TRBJ2-5
v_call: TRBV25-1

cdr3_aa: CASSSHNADTQYF
j_call: TRBJ2-3
v_call: TRBV6-5

cdr3_aa: CASSLTGDYTGELFF
j_call: TRBJ2-2
v_call: TRBV7-9